These T cell receptor beta chains were read from a single sample in a study of PD-1 blockade in classical Hodgkin lymphoma. Sequencing was performed with immunoSEQ multiplex PCR; in TCRdb, only in-frame clones are kept and a portion is missing. The data contain some 45,000 clones, roughly 73% of them singletons. The sequencing used peripheral blood mononuclear cells (PBMCs), collected before the fourth cycle of nivolumab. The receptor source for this set is a human donor with classical Hodgkin lymphoma. CDR3s include the opening cysteine and the closing phenylalanine or tryptophan. A D gene is named only where the DNA matches it firmly. Expanded clones get a size class; other rows say once, few or many, or leave the size out.

clone_size: few; d_call: NA; v_call: TRBV11-2; j_call: TRBJ2-1; cdr3_aa: CASSLGQGPYNEQFF; cdr3_nt: TGTGCCAGCAGCTTAGGGCAGGGGCCCTACAATGAGCAGTTCTTC
clone_size: NA; d_call: TRBD1; v_call: TRBV30; j_call: TRBJ1-1; cdr3_aa: CAQSRGIEAFF; cdr3_nt: TGTGCCCAAAGCAGGGGGATTGAAGCTTTCTTT
clone_size: NA; d_call: TRBD1; v_call: TRBV6-6; j_call: TRBJ1-5; cdr3_aa: CASSPRQGSNQPQHF; cdr3_nt: TGTGCCAGCAGCCCCCGACAGGGAAGCAATCAGCCCCAGCATTTT
clone_size: NA; d_call: NA; v_call: TRBV19; j_call: TRBJ2-1; cdr3_aa: CASSLGRRNGGRNEQFF; cdr3_nt: TGTGCCAGTAGCTTGGGACGACGGAATGGTGGGAGGAATGAGCAGTTCTTC
clone_size: once; d_call: NA; v_call: TRBV7-9; j_call: TRBJ2-7; cdr3_aa: CASSLTMGSYEQYF; cdr3_nt: TGTGCCAGCAGCTTAACGATGGGGTCCTACGAGCAGTACTTC
clone_size: NA; d_call: NA; v_call: TRBV7-9; j_call: TRBJ2-4; cdr3_aa: CASSLTMTEGSRNIQYF; cdr3_nt: TGTGCCAGCAGCTTAACTATGACGGAAGGGTCCAGAAACATTCAGTACTTC
clone_size: NA; d_call: TRBD1; v_call: TRBV6-5; j_call: TRBJ1-2; cdr3_aa: CASGDRGRDSGYTF; cdr3_nt: TGTGCCAGCGGGGACAGGGGGCGCGATAGTGGCTACACCTTC
clone_size: NA; d_call: NA; v_call: TRBV18; j_call: TRBJ1-5; cdr3_aa: CASSESYETNQPQHF; cdr3_nt: TGTGCCAGCTCCGAGAGTTATGAAACCAATCAGCCCCAGCATTTT
clone_size: NA; d_call: TRBD1; v_call: TRBV6-5; j_call: TRBJ1-1; cdr3_aa: CASSYRDRGTTEAFF; cdr3_nt: TGTGCCAGCAGTTACCGGGACAGGGGAACCACTGAAGCTTTCTTT
clone_size: NA; d_call: NA; v_call: TRBV7-9; j_call: TRBJ1-5; cdr3_aa: CASSLERVQGRRQPQHF; cdr3_nt: TGTGCCAGCAGCTTAGAGCGAGTACAGGGAAGACGGCAGCCCCAGCATTTT
clone_size: NA; d_call: NA; v_call: TRBV4-3; j_call: TRBJ2-3; cdr3_aa: CASSQGRLGVTTDTQYF; cdr3_nt: TGCGCCAGCAGCCAAGGCAGACTAGGGGTTACCACAGATACGCAGTATTTT
clone_size: NA; d_call: NA; v_call: TRBV18; j_call: TRBJ1-4; cdr3_aa: CASSPTSGEGVLFF; cdr3_nt: TGTGCCAGCTCACCAACTAGTGGAGAGGGGGTTCTGTTTTTT
clone_size: NA; d_call: TRBD2; v_call: TRBV6-6; j_call: TRBJ2-4; cdr3_aa: CAISEGLAGDAIQYF; cdr3_nt: TGTGCCATCAGTGAGGGACTAGCGGGGGATGCCATTCAGTACTTC
clone_size: NA; d_call: NA; v_call: TRBV7-2; j_call: TRBJ2-5; cdr3_aa: CASSLLGIESETQYF; cdr3_nt: TGTGCCAGCAGCTTACTGGGTATCGAATCCGAGACCCAGTACTTC
clone_size: few; d_call: NA; v_call: TRBV28; j_call: TRBJ1-4; cdr3_aa: CASSSPSGLFF; cdr3_nt: TGTGCCAGCAGTTCTCCGTCCGGACTGTTTTTT
clone_size: NA; d_call: NA; v_call: TRBV27; j_call: TRBJ2-7; cdr3_aa: CASLALDRTYEQYF; cdr3_nt: TGTGCCAGCCTCGCCCTAGACAGGACCTACGAGCAGTACTTC
clone_size: few; d_call: NA; v_call: TRBV19; j_call: TRBJ1-1; cdr3_aa: CASSPNTGTLMNTEAFF; cdr3_nt: TGTGCCAGTAGTCCTAACACCGGGACACTCATGAACACTGAAGCTTTCTTT
clone_size: once; d_call: NA; v_call: TRBV4-3; j_call: TRBJ2-3; cdr3_aa: CASSQDWDTQYF; cdr3_nt: TGCGCCAGCAGCCAAGATTGGGATACGCAGTATTTT
clone_size: NA; d_call: NA; v_call: TRBV2; j_call: TRBJ2-7; cdr3_aa: CASSEQVFSYEQYF; cdr3_nt: TGTGCCAGCAGTGAGCAGGTGTTCTCCTACGAGCAGTACTTC
clone_size: NA; d_call: TRBD1; v_call: TRBV6-5; j_call: TRBJ2-7; cdr3_aa: CASSRTGGDEQYF; cdr3_nt: TGTGCCAGCAGTCGTACAGGGGGCGACGAGCAGTACTTC
clone_size: NA; d_call: NA; v_call: TRBV7-3; j_call: TRBJ2-7; cdr3_aa: CASSLGPDPYEQYF; cdr3_nt: TGTGCCAGCAGCTTAGGACCTGACCCCTACGAGCAGTACTTC
clone_size: once; d_call: TRBD1; v_call: TRBV28; j_call: TRBJ2-7; cdr3_aa: CASTGEPGQPYEQYF; cdr3_nt: TGTGCCAGCACCGGAGAACCGGGACAGCCCTACGAGCAGTACTTC
clone_size: few; d_call: NA; v_call: TRBV27; j_call: TRBJ2-1; cdr3_aa: CASSSFNNEQFF; cdr3_nt: TGTGCCAGCAGTTCTTTTAATAATGAGCAGTTCTTC
clone_size: NA; d_call: TRBD1; v_call: TRBV4-2; j_call: TRBJ1-1; cdr3_aa: CASSPQGMNTEAFF; cdr3_nt: TGTGCCAGCAGCCCACAGGGGATGAACACTGAAGCTTTCTTT
clone_size: few; d_call: NA; v_call: TRBV7-7; j_call: TRBJ2-1; cdr3_aa: CASSLALWNEQFF; cdr3_nt: TGTGCTAGCAGCTTAGCGCTTTGGAATGAGCAGTTCTTC
clone_size: NA; d_call: TRBD1; v_call: TRBV6-9; j_call: TRBJ1-4; cdr3_aa: CASSRTGANEKLFF; cdr3_nt: TGTGCCAGCAGTCGGACAGGCGCAAATGAAAAACTGTTTTTT
clone_size: NA; d_call: TRBD1; v_call: TRBV9; j_call: TRBJ1-2; cdr3_aa: CASSPGTGYNYGYTF; cdr3_nt: TGTGCCAGCAGCCCCGGGACAGGATATAACTATGGCTACACCTTC
clone_size: NA; d_call: TRBD1; v_call: TRBV6-5; j_call: TRBJ1-2; cdr3_aa: CASSAGQAYGYTF; cdr3_nt: TGTGCCAGCAGCGCGGGACAGGCCTATGGCTACACCTTC
clone_size: NA; d_call: TRBD1; v_call: TRBV2; j_call: TRBJ2-1; cdr3_aa: CASWDRATYNEQFF; cdr3_nt: TGTGCCAGCTGGGACAGGGCGACCTACAATGAGCAGTTCTTC
clone_size: NA; d_call: NA; v_call: TRBV10-3; j_call: TRBJ1-2; cdr3_aa: CAISEGGTDYF; cdr3_nt: TGTGCCATCAGTGAGGGCGGGACGGATTACTTC
clone_size: NA; d_call: NA; v_call: TRBV7-9; j_call: TRBJ1-1; cdr3_aa: CASTRIEGSAEAFF; cdr3_nt: TGTGCCAGCACCCGCATAGAAGGGAGTGCTGAAGCTTTCTTT
clone_size: NA; d_call: TRBD1; v_call: TRBV10-3; j_call: TRBJ1-2; cdr3_aa: CAISPQGYGYTF; cdr3_nt: TGTGCCATCAGCCCACAGGGGTATGGCTACACCTTC
clone_size: few; d_call: NA; v_call: TRBV4-2; j_call: TRBJ1-2; cdr3_aa: CASSQDWGARGYTF; cdr3_nt: TGTGCCAGCAGCCAAGATTGGGGGGCGCGAGGCTACACCTTC
clone_size: NA; d_call: NA; v_call: TRBV5-1; j_call: TRBJ1-1; cdr3_aa: CASSFGHGEDTEAFF; cdr3_nt: TGCGCCAGCAGCTTCGGGCACGGGGAGGACACTGAAGCTTTCTTT
clone_size: NA; d_call: NA; v_call: TRBV9; j_call: TRBJ1-1; cdr3_aa: CASSVGGWEDTEAFF; cdr3_nt: TGTGCCAGCAGCGTAGGAGGGTGGGAGGACACTGAAGCTTTCTTT
clone_size: NA; d_call: NA; v_call: TRBV28; j_call: TRBJ1-5; cdr3_aa: CASIGQPEQPQHF; cdr3_nt: TGTGCCAGCATAGGACAGCCGGAGCAGCCCCAGCATTTT